Following are 14 T cell receptor beta chains from one sample sequenced in a study of blood T cell repertoires in COVID-19 (dated by TCRdb to the early 2020s). Receptor libraries were prepared by the immunoSEQ multiplex PCR assay. This immuneACCESS table, as held by TCRdb, lists in-frame sequences with V and J called but not all clones. Of the missing ones, under half trace to an unresolved V gene in checked studies; the others have no known cause. Within this sample are roughly 320,000 clones, with roughly 85% of them counted one time only. Approximately 7.6% of the sample lies in the top ten. The sequenced material came from peripheral blood. The origin of the receptors is a human donor in a cohort sampled during active COVID-19.

The V call is TRBV12-5, the J call TRBJ2-3; D unclear. CDR3 length equals 12 residues. The V end was cut by 1 base, the J end by 8 bases, with 7 bases between. Germline lookup yields CDR1 LGHNT and CDR2 FRNRAP. CDR3 bases: TGTGCTAGTGGTTTGGACACACGTACGCAGTATTTT. It translates to CASGLDTRTQYF.

This rearrangement joins TRBV19 to TRBJ1-5, with 8 bases identical to TRBD1. The V segment lost 3 bases and the J segment 2 bases; nucleotides outside the gene matches: 6. The CDR3 covers 16 residues. Germline values: CDR1 LNHDA, CDR2 SQIVND (reference sequence). DNA of the CDR3: TGTGCCAGTAGTATGAGACCGGACAGGGGCAATCAGCCCCAGCATTTT. Its protein product is CASSMRPDRGNQPQHF.

This clone was detected once. The chain has TRBV6-5 and TRBJ1-2; TRBD1 aligns across 10 bases. Germline trimming cut 5 bases from V and 5 bases from J; bases unmatched to any gene: 8. From germline, CDR1 is MNHEY and CDR2 SVGAGI. This CDR3 comprises 15 residues. CDR3 sequence reads: CASSPGQGRGYGYTF. In DNA form, the CDR3 reads TGTGCCAGCAGTCCGGGACAGGGGCGAGGTTATGGCTACACCTTC.

The rearrangement joins TRBV10-3 to TRBJ1-1, with 12 bases fitting TRBD1. J was trimmed by 10 bases and V by 3 bases; bases with no gene match: 6. The CDR3 runs 14 residues. CDR1 is ENHRY and CDR2 is SYGVKD in the germline V gene. The CDR3 nucleotides are TGTGCCATCAGTGACGGGACAGGGGGCTTAGGAGCTTTCTTT. It yields the protein CAISDGTGGLGAFF.

The rearrangement joins TRBV10-3 to TRBJ2-7; perhaps TRBD1 as D (5 bases). The CDR3 has 15 residues. V lost 3 bases, J lost 4 bases, and 16 bases lay in between. The germline V gene has CDR1 ENHRY and CDR2 SYGVKD. In DNA form, the CDR3 reads TGTGCCATCAGTGAACAGGCCCCTCAAGGATACGAGCAGTACTTC. Translated, it gives CAISEQAPQGYEQYF.

V usage is TRBV5-1 and J usage is TRBJ2-1; the D is unclear. Per germline, CDR1 SGHRS and CDR2 YFSETQ. The CDR3 loop spans 14 amino acids. V was shortened by 2 bases and J by 6 bases, with 12 bases between the two germline ends. The CDR3, as DNA: TGCGCCAGCAGCTTTCAGGTCCAAATCAATGAGCAGTTCTTC. Encoded protein: CASSFQVQINEQFF.

The chain is built from TRBV12-3 or TRBV12-4 and TRBJ2-1, with a tentative D call TRBD2 (5 bases). The CDR3 consists of 12 residues. With 4 bases removed from V and 9 bases from J, the gap between germline ends came to 10 bases. CDR3 protein: CASSSLGSEQFF. The CDR3 nucleotides are TGTGCCAGCAGTTCCTTAGGGAGTGAGCAGTTCTTC.

J is TRBJ1-1 and V is TRBV14; D not certain. V lost 4 bases to trimming and J lost 1 base, with 10 bases between them. The CDR3 covers 14 residues. Looked up from germline, CDR1 is SGHDN and CDR2 is FVKESK. The CDR3 region is CASSPRRQNTEAFF. The CDR3 nucleotides read TGTGCCAGCAGCCCTCGGAGGCAGAACACTGAAGCTTTCTTT. Full variable domain (rest looked up from reference TRBV14 and TRBJ1-1): EAGVTQFPSHSVIEKGQTVTLRCDPISGHDNLYWYRRVMGKEIKFLLHFVKESKQDESGMPNNRFLAERTGGTYSTLKVQPAELEDSGVYFCASSPRRQNTEAFFGQGTRLTVV.

The rearrangement links TRBV24-1 to TRBJ1-1; D might be TRBD1 (5 bases). Trimming pared 5 bases from V and 6 bases from J, leaving 9 bases between. The CDR3 covers 12 residues. Germline V CDR1 and CDR2: KGHDR, SFDVKD. The CDR3 here is CATSGGEPEAFF. The CDR3 DNA reads as TGTGCCACCAGTGGGGGGGAGCCTGAAGCTTTCTTT.

This chain uses TRBV10-3 with TRBJ2-3; 14 nucleotides match TRBD2. V dropped 4 bases and J dropped 2; count of bases not matched to a gene: 2. CDR1 ENHRY and CDR2 SYGVKD come from the germline V gene. This CDR3 is built from 16 residues. CDR3 bases: TGTGCCATCAGTGGACTAGCGGGGGGGTACACAGATACGCAGTATTTT. Amino acid sequence: CAISGLAGGYTDTQYF.

The genes are TRBV5-4 and TRBJ2-5, with D possibly matching TRBD1 (6 bases). The CDR3 runs to 13 residues. Per the germline V gene, CDR1 is SGHNT and CDR2 is YYREEE (reference sequence). V was pared by 4 bases and J by 2 bases, with 9 bases between. Here the CDR3 DNA reads TGTGCCAGCAGCACCAGGGGACAAGAGACCCAGTACTTC. It yields the protein CASSTRGQETQYF.

This chain connects TRBV11-3 to TRBJ2-6, with D possibly matching TRBD2 (6 bases). The CDR3 runs to 16 residues. The germline gives CDR1 SGHNT, CDR2 YENEEA. V was cut by 3 bases and J by 0 bases, with 9 bases left in between. The CDR3 DNA is TGTGCCAGCAGCTTGGGACTGATCTCTGGGGCCAACGTCCTGACTTTC. Translation gives CASSLGLISGANVLTF.

The chain's CDR3 is CSAPSGANVLTF. Here the CDR3 DNA reads TGCAGCGCCCCGTCTGGGGCCAACGTCCTGACTTTC. This chain links TRBV29-1 with TRBJ2-6; D is uncertain. The CDR3 is 12 residues long. CDR1 and CDR2 from the germline V gene are SQVTM and ANQGSEA. Trimming shortened V by 7 bases and J by 1 base, and 5 bases separated the two germline ends.

The chain has TRBV10-1 and TRBJ2-1; 9 bases are a match to TRBD2. Per germline, CDR1 WNHNN and CDR2 SYGVQD (reference sequence). V lost 7 bases to trimming and J lost 4 bases; unmatched junction nucleotides: 8. The CDR3 consists of 15 residues. For the CDR3, the DNA is TGCGCCAGCACCCCGGGCCTAGCGGGGTACAATGAGCAGTTCTTC. This gives the protein CASTPGLAGYNEQFF.